This TCR beta chain was observed in a study of blood T cell repertoires in COVID-19. Study in general: Sources were T cells, B-cell-depleted T cells, or PBMCs; the material itself was cDNA or gDNA.

Repertoires were generated with immunoSEQ multiplex PCR, while TCRdb's copy carries only in-frame clones and drops some. This table has hundreds of thousands of clones, over 70% appearing once. In germline, CDR1 is SGHAT, CDR2 FQNNGV. Trimming cost V 0 bases and J 4 bases, with 5 bases left between them. The CDR3 length is 13 residues. The source material was peripheral blood. The chain employs TRBV11-2 and TRBJ2-3, with D uncertain. The receptor was derived from a woman aged 50 to 65 with acute or convalescent COVID-19. CDR3 protein: CASSLDTPDTQYF. The DNA for the CDR3 is TGTGCCAGCAGCTTAGACACTCCAGATACGCAGTATTTT.